Sequencing of this TCR beta chain was carried out in a study of neurological immune-mediated disorders (dated by TCRdb to the late 2010s). Some background on the complete study: Using UMI-based sequencing, the study compared peripheral blood TCR-beta repertoires from patients with HTLV-I-associated myelopathy (HAM/TSP), patients with multiple sclerosis, and healthy controls. Alongside PBMC samples, the set of approximately 100 TCR-beta libraries contained longitudinal samples, technical triplicates, and paired CD4+ and CD8+ T-cell subsets that had been sorted. The cohort comprised 65 to 75 subjects: about 15 HAM/TSP patients, 34 multiple sclerosis patients and 20 or so healthy controls.

The healthy controls were volunteers from blood banks in Maryland, USA. For the unsorted PBMC libraries, 2 million PBMCs were stored in RNAlater at -80 degrees C until RNA extraction and were used to generate the libraries. Peripheral blood underwent Ficoll-Hypaque density gradient centrifugation to isolate PBMCs, which were then cryopreserved in liquid nitrogen. Paper-wide results and their limitations: TCR clonal expansion was highest in HAM/TSP patients and lowest in MS patients, with MS patients falling below even healthy controls. No identical CDR3 amino acid sequences were found to be shared among expanded clones across subjects, suggesting that TCR-beta repertoires were private in all groups.

This clonotype is termed medium-sized (0.01 to 0.1%). The antigen it binds to is not known. The input lacks base qualities; no much larger clone sits a single base away. V is clipped by 6 bases and J by 8 bases, and the sequence between their germline boundaries is 20 bases long. From the cysteine up to the phenylalanine, the CDR3 has a length of 14 residues. Only CDR3 DNA remains: 42 bases, in frame from the first base. CDR1 and CDR2 are drawn from the germline V gene: SQVTM, ANQGSEA. cDNA was synthesized by template-switch 5'RACE using a primer with a 10-nucleotide random unique molecular identifier that tagged each TCR transcript. Over 190 million TCR-beta sequences, covering 15-18 subjects, were produced in each sequencing run. The RNeasy kit was used to extract total RNA. TCR-beta VDJ regions were amplified with primers for the TCR constant region and the 5'RACE anchor, using the KAPA Real-time Library Amplification kit. A first PCR added sample indexes and Illumina adaptors, and a second PCR then raised library yield. After Ampure bead purification, the TCR product of roughly 650 bp was size-selected on a 2% E-gel SizeSelection system. Before pooling, library quality was assessed on a Bioanalyzer, concentration was determined with Qubit, and library quantification was performed with the Kapa Library Quantification kit. Libraries were sequenced paired-end 2 x 150 bp on an Illumina HiSeq 2500. To increase sequence diversity, roughly 25-31% phiX was spiked into each library pool. Per the authors' processing: Quality-filtered reads were processed with the UMI-based MiGEC pipeline, which removed over 75% of raw TCR sequences during error correction. IMGT germline references were used for aligning VDJ genes, and each clonotype was defined as a unique CDR3 amino acid sequence together with its V-J genes. VDJtools evaluated clonal expansion, Shannon diversity and CDR3 relatedness (CalcPairwiseDistances, ClusterSamples); CLCbio workbench built phylogenetic trees. A clone was classed as expanded if it had 8 or more unique UMIs, a cutoff based on coefficient-of-variation modelling across technical triplicates. TCRdb applied fastp at Q25 and MiXCR to the public reads, then kept only in-frame beta chains. Entries that share a CDR3 protein sequence are merged under the most common genes and DNA. These V and J calls rely on TCRdb rather than the paper's analysis. The sample table holds about 24,000 distinct CDR3 sequences, of which 6.5% to 8% were seen once. The ten largest make up about 4.5% of the sample.

The sequenced sample was PBMCs. This sequence originates from a woman in her forties in good health. This chain joins TRBV29-1 to TRBJ1-5; TRBD1 is possibly the D segment (5 matching bases). The nucleotide sequence is given as TGCAGCGTCACCAAAGCAGGGTCCGGGGAGCCCCAGCATTTT. Its protein is CSVTKAGSGEPQHF.